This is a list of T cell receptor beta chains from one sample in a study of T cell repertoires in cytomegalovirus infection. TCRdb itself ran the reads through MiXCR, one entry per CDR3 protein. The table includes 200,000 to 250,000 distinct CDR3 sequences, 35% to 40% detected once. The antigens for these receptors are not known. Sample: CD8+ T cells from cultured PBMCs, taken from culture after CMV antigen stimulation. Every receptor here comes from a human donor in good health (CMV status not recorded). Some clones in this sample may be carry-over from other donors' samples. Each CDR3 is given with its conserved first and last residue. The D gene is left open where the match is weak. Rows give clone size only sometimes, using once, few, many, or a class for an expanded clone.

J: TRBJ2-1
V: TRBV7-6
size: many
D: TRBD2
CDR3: CASSDYEGLAGGGYNEQFF
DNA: TGTGCCAGCAGCGACTACGAGGGACTAGCGGGGGGGGGCTACAATGAGCAGTTCTTC

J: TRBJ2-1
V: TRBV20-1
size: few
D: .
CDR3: CSARRLGDRTYNEQFF
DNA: TGCAGTGCTAGGCGTTTGGGGGACCGCACCTACAATGAGCAGTTCTTC

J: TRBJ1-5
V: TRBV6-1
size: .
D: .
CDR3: CASIAGYSNQPQHF
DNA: TGTGCCAGCATAGCGGGTTATAGCAATCAGCCCCAGCATTTT

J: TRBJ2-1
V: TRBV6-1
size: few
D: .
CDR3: CASSEMRAPNEQFF
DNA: TGTGCCAGCAGTGAAATGCGTGCCCCCAATGAGCAGTTCTTC

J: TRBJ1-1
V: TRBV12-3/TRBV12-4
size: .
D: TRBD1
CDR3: CATQGGRGGDTEAFF
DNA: TGTGCCACCCAGGGGGGGCGGGGAGGCGACACTGAAGCTTTCTTT

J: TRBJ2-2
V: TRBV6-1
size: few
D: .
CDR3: CASSSSTTNTGELFF
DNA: TGTGCCAGCAGTTCGTCGACAACTAACACCGGGGAGCTGTTTTTT

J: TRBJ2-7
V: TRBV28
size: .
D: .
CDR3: CASSLEGAYEQYF
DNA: TGTGCCAGCAGTTTAGAGGGGGCCTACGAGCAGTACTTC

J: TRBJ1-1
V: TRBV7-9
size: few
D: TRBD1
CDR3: CASSLPPGQGASRSEAFF
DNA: TGTGCCAGCAGCTTACCCCCGGGACAGGGGGCTTCCCGCTCTGAAGCTTTCTTT

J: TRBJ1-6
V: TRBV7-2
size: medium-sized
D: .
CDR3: CASSLAGRNSPLHF
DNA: TGTGCCAGCAGCTTAGCAGGGCGCAATTCACCCCTCCACTTT

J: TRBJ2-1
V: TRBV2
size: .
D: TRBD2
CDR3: CASSRRGGRSGHEQFF
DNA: TGTGCCAGCAGCCGACGGGGGGGTAGGTCGGGGCATGAGCAGTTCTTC

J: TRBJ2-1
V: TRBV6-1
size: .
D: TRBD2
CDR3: CASSEEWTSGRDEQFF
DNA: TGTGCCAGCAGCGAAGAGTGGACTAGCGGGAGAGATGAGCAGTTCTTC

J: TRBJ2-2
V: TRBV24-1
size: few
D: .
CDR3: CATQGTKDTVVPGELFF
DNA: TGTGCCACCCAAGGGACCAAGGACACCGTGGTCCCCGGGGAGCTGTTTTTT

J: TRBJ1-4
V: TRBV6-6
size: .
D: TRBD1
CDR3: CASSSGTGRKLFF
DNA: TGTGCCAGCAGTTCCGGGACAGGGAGAAAACTGTTTTTT

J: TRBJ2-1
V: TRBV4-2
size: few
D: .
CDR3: CASSQEATGTPYNEQFF
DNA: TGTGCCAGCAGCCAAGAAGCTACCGGGACCCCCTACAATGAGCAGTTCTTC

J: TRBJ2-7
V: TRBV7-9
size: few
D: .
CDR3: CASSLVSADYRGTYEQYF
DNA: TGTGCCAGCAGCTTAGTCTCCGCGGACTACAGGGGAACCTACGAGCAGTACTTC

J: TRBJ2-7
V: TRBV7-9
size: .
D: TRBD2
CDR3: CASSPGTSGEYEQYF
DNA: TGTGCCAGCAGCCCGGGGACTAGCGGAGAGTACGAGCAGTACTTC

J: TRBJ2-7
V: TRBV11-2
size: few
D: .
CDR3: CASSYTSYEQYF
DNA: TGTGCCAGCAGCTATACTAGCTACGAGCAGTACTTC

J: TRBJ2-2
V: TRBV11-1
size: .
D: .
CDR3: CASSLVFGVAGELFF
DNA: TGTGCCAGCAGCTTAGTTTTTGGTGTTGCCGGGGAGCTGTTTTTT

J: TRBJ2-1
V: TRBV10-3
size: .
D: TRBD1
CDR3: CAISDPGGQGSYNEQFF
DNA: TGTGCCATCAGTGATCCAGGGGGTCAGGGGTCCTACAATGAGCAGTTCTTC

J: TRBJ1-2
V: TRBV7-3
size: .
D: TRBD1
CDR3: CASSVGQGAHGYTF
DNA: TGTGCCAGCAGCGTCGGACAGGGGGCGCATGGCTACACCTTC

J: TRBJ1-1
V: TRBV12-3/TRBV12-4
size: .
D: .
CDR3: CASSATRDTRLEAFF
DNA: TGTGCCAGCAGTGCAACCCGGGACACACGACTTGAAGCTTTCTTT

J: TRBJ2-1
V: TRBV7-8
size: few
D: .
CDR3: CASSLESGVARETPNNFNEQFF
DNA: TGTGCCAGCAGCTTAGAGTCTGGGGTGGCCAGGGAAACCCCCAACAACTTCAATGAGCAGTTCTTC

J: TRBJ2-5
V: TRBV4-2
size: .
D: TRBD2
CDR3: CASSHGAGREVQETQYF
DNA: TGTGCCAGCAGCCATGGTGCCGGGCGGGAGGTCCAAGAGACCCAGTACTTC

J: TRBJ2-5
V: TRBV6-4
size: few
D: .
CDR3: CASRDRHGRRETQYF
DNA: TGTGCCAGCAGGGATAGGCACGGGAGAAGAGAGACCCAGTACTTC

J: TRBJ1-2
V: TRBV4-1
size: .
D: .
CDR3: CASSLTGDNYGYTF
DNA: TGCGCCAGCAGTCTTACAGGAGACAACTATGGCTACACCTTC

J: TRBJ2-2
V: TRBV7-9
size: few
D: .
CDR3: CALTSGGNTGELFF
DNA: TGTGCCCTTACCTCGGGGGGCAACACCGGGGAGCTGTTTTTT

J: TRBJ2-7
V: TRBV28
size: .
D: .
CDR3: CASRQISYEQYF
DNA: TGTGCCAGTAGACAGATCTCCTACGAGCAGTACTTC

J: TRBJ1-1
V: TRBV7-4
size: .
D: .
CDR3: CASSLLVGTRPRTRRANTEAFF
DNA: TGTGCCAGCAGCTTATTGGTGGGTACACGACCGAGAACGAGGAGGGCGAACACTGAAGCTTTCTTT

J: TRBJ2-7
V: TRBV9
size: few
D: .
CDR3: CASSVVGQGGDEQYF
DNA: TGTGCCAGCAGCGTAGTAGGGCAGGGAGGCGACGAGCAGTACTTC

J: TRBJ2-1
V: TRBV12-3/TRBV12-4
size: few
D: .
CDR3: CASSLPRVSYNEQFF
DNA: TGTGCCAGCAGTCTCCCCAGGGTCTCCTACAATGAGCAGTTCTTC

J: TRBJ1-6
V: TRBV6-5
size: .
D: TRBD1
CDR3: CASSPQGADNSPLHF
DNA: TGTGCCAGCAGTCCACAGGGGGCGGATAATTCACCCCTCCACTTT

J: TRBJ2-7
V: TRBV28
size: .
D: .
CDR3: CASSSGRNTYEQYF
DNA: TGTGCCAGCAGTTCGGGACGGAATACCTACGAGCAGTACTTC

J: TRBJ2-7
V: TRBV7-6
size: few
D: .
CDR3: CASSLVSGRREQYF
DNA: TGTGCCAGCAGCCTCGTCTCGGGGCGGCGCGAGCAGTACTTC

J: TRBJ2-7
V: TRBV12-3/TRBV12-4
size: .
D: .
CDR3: CASGGFSYEQYF
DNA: TGTGCCAGCGGGGGCTTCTCCTACGAGCAGTACTTC

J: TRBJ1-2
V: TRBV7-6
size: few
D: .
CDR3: CASSLAEGRDGYTF
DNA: TGTGCCAGCAGCTTAGCGGAGGGGAGGGATGGCTACACCTTC

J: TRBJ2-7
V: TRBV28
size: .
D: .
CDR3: CASSFGGRAYEQYF
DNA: TGTGCCAGCAGTTTCGGCGGGCGGGCCTACGAGCAGTACTTC

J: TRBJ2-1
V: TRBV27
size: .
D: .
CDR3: CASSFAAYERQNPNEQFF
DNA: TGTGCCAGCAGTTTCGCGGCTTATGAGCGCCAAAACCCCAATGAGCAGTTCTTC

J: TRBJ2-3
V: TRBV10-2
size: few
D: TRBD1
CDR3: CASSEGQGSPDTQYF
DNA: TGCGCCAGCAGTGAGGGACAGGGATCCCCAGATACGCAGTATTTT

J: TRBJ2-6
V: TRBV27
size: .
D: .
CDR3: CASSWGALGANVLTF
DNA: TGTGCCAGCAGTTGGGGGGCGCTGGGGGCCAACGTCCTGACTTTC

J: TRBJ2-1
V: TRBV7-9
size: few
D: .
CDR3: CASSLWDEQFF
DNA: TGTGCCAGCAGCTTATGGGATGAGCAGTTCTTC

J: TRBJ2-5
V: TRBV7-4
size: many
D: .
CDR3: CASSLLPETGHHQETQYF
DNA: TGTGCCAGCAGCTTATTACCAGAGACGGGACACCACCAAGAGACCCAGTACTTC

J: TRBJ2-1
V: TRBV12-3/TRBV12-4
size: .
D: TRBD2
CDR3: CASSGLAGGNEQFF
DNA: TGTGCCAGCAGTGGACTAGCGGGAGGGAATGAGCAGTTCTTC

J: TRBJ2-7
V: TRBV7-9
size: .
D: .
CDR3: CASSPLSSDGRYSYEQYF
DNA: TGTGCCAGCAGTCCCCTCTCATCCGACGGGCGGTATTCCTACGAGCAGTACTTC

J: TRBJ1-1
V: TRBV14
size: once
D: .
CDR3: CASSQVHLGGTEAFF
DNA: TGTGCCAGCAGCCAAGTGCACCTCGGAGGCACTGAAGCTTTCTTT

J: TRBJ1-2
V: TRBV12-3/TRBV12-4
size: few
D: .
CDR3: CASKPPGARYGYTF
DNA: TGTGCCAGCAAGCCCCCGGGGGCACGGTATGGCTACACCTTC

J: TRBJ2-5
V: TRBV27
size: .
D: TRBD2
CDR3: CASSLVLASGEETQYF
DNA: TGTGCCAGCAGTTTAGTCCTGGCTAGCGGGGAAGAGACCCAGTACTTC

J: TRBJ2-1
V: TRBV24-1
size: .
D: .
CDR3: CATSRGWSYNEQFF
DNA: TGTGCCACCAGTCGCGGCTGGTCCTACAATGAGCAGTTCTTC

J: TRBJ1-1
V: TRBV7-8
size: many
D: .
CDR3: CASQENTEAFF
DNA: TGTGCCAGCCAGGAAAACACTGAAGCTTTCTTT

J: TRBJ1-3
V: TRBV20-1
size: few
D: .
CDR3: CSARDDRTFSGNTIYF
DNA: TGCAGTGCTAGAGATGATAGGACATTCTCTGGAAACACCATATATTTT

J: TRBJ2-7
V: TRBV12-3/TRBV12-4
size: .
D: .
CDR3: CASARTTSYEQYF
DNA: TGTGCCAGCGCCCGTACCACCTCCTACGAGCAGTACTTC

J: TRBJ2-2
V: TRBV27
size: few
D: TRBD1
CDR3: CASSTGLGGELFF
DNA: TGTGCCTCCTCGACAGGGTTGGGCGGGGAGCTGTTTTTT

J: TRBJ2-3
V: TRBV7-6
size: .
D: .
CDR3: CASSLAHSDTPYF
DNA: TGTGCCAGCAGCTTAGCGCACTCAGATACGCCGTATTTT

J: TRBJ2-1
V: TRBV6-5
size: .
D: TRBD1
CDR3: CASSYGQGSYNEQFF
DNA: TGTGCCAGCAGTTACGGACAGGGGTCCTACAATGAGCAGTTCTTC